This TCR beta chain emerged from a study of blood T cells in healthy people across ages. A J-beta primer mix and a sample-barcoded 5' primer were used in a second PCR of about 7 to 12 cycles. TCRdb recomputed calls from the 5' RACE reads with MiXCR, one row per CDR3 protein. The repertoire consists of 600,000 or so distinct CDR3 sequences, with approximately 30% occurring once and the leading ten covering 15% to 19%. The CDR3 totals 11 residues. V was cut by 8 bases and J by 10 bases, with 12 bases left in between. Peripheral blood, around 9.4 milliliters per donor, was collected. This receptor was identified in a woman of 80 years or more in good health. The chain uses TRBV12-3 or TRBV12-4 and TRBJ2-1; tentatively, D is TRBD1 or TRBD2 (6 bases each). The sequencing sample was made of blood. The chain's CDR3 is CASEGGNEQFF. The CDR3 DNA reads as TGTGCCAGCGAGGGGGGAAACGAGCAGTTCTTC.